A single sample is the source of the 8 T cell receptor beta chains below, sequenced in a study of blood T cell repertoires in COVID-19. The method was immunoSEQ multiplex PCR; TCRdb's version includes in-frame clones alone and lacks a portion of them. The table has about 55,000 clones, approximately 82% seen once. The source material was peripheral blood. These receptor sequences come from a human donor in a cohort sampled during active or convalescent COVID-19.

The chain combines TRBV25-1 with TRBJ1-2; no definite D call. Germline V gene sequence: CDR1 MGHDK, CDR2 SYGVNS. This CDR3 has 12 residues. Trimming pared 5 bases from V and 7 bases from J, leaving 11 bases between. CDR3 sequence reads: CASSYTAGGYTF. CDR3 nucleotides: TGTGCCAGCAGTTACACCGCGGGTGGCTACACCTTC.

The chain employs TRBV6-4 and TRBJ2-6; the D gene is possibly TRBD1 (6 bases). Trimming shortened V by 4 bases and J by 2 bases, and 9 bases separated the two germline ends. Per the germline V gene, CDR1 is MRHNA and CDR2 is SNTAGT. The CDR3 spans 15 residues. DNA of the CDR3: TGTGCCAGCAGTGGAGAGGGGGCTGGGGCCAACGTCCTGACTTTC. Residues: CASSGEGAGANVLTF.

This clone turned up a few times. The junction and the germline gene differ at one end; a read error may be behind it. The chain couples TRBV15 to TRBJ1-2; TRBD1 is a possible D gene (5 bases). Per the germline V gene, CDR1 is LNHNV and CDR2 is YYDKDF (reference sequence). This CDR3 is built from 14 residues. The DNA for the CDR3 is TGTGCCACCACCAGAGGGGCGGGACTATATGGCTACACCTTC. Translation: CATTRGAGLYGYTF.

The CDR3 is CASTPGQNYGYTF. CDR3 in DNA: TGTGCCAGCACCCCCGGACAGAACTATGGCTACACCTTC. The chain employs TRBV6-5 and TRBJ1-2; TRBD1 might be the D (6 bases). This CDR3 has 13 residues. The germline gives CDR1 MNHEY, CDR2 SVGAGI. Deletions cut 7 bases from V and 2 bases from J, with 11 bases between.

This clone was recorded a few times. The chain uses TRBV30 and TRBJ1-5, with D tentatively TRBD1 (5 bases). This CDR3 region has 13 residues. V lost 1 base, J lost 4 bases, and 8 bases lay in between. Germline V gives CDR1 GTSNPN, CDR2 SVGIG (reference sequence). DNA for the CDR3: TGTGCCTGGAGTGCGGCAGGGAATCAGCCCCAGCATTTT. This translates into CAWSAAGNQPQHF.

The chain recombines TRBV7-2 with TRBJ2-2; D ambiguous. V shed 1 base and J shed 5 bases, with 8 bases lying between them. The germline gives CDR1 SGHTA, CDR2 FQGNSA. CDR3 length: 14 amino acids. In DNA, the CDR3 is TGTGCCAGCAGCTTAGACTCAGGAACCGGGGAGCTGTTTTTT. This sequence encodes CASSLDSGTGELFF.

The chain is built from TRBV5-1 and TRBJ1-4, with D perhaps TRBD1 (5 bases). V shed 4 bases and J shed 5 bases, with 18 bases lying between them. The CDR3 totals 16 residues. Germline V lookup: CDR1 SGHRS, CDR2 YFSETQ. The CDR3 DNA is TGCGCCAGCAGCCCCCAAGGGACGGGAGGGAATGAAAAACTGTTTTTT. Its translation is CASSPQGTGGNEKLFF.

This chain connects TRBV6-1 to TRBJ2-5; the match to TRBD1 covers 10 bases. With V trimmed by 1 base and J by 7 bases, 6 bases remained unmatched. Germline CDR1 reads MNHNS; CDR2 reads SASEGT. This CDR3 contains 15 residues. The CDR3 reads CASSEEGTGAGTQYF. The CDR3 nucleotides read TGTGCCAGCAGTGAAGAAGGGACAGGGGCCGGGACCCAGTACTTC.